What follows is one TCR beta chain and its context. The data were taken from a study of T cells in Graves' hyperthyroidism and ophthalmopathy. There are 15 residues in the CDR3. Germline CDR1 reads MNHEY; CDR2 reads SVGEGT. Trimming removed 7 bases at V and 0 bases at J, with 15 bases between. The study included ophthalmopathy patients with Clinical Activity Score at least 3, NOSPECS grade at least 4 and duration under 3 months. Lactation, pregnancy, other autoimmune disease or uncontrolled infection led to exclusion of patients. Authors of the study amplified TCR beta CDR3 regions from RNA transcripts. TCR CDR3 underwent first-round RT-PCR with the HTBI primer set. In TCRdb, the multiplex PCR reads were re-called with MiXCR into one record per CDR3 protein. The sample holds about 480,000 distinct CDR3 sequences, around a quarter seen once.

The sample consisted of blood. The V gene is TRBV6-2 or TRBV6-3, the J gene TRBJ1-1; D perhaps matches TRBD1 (6 bases). This TCR was recovered from a young woman with Graves' ophthalmopathy. The CDR3 DNA reads TGTGCCAGCACCCCAAGGACAGCCGTGAACACTGAAGCTTTCTTT. Its protein product is CASTPRTAVNTEAFF.